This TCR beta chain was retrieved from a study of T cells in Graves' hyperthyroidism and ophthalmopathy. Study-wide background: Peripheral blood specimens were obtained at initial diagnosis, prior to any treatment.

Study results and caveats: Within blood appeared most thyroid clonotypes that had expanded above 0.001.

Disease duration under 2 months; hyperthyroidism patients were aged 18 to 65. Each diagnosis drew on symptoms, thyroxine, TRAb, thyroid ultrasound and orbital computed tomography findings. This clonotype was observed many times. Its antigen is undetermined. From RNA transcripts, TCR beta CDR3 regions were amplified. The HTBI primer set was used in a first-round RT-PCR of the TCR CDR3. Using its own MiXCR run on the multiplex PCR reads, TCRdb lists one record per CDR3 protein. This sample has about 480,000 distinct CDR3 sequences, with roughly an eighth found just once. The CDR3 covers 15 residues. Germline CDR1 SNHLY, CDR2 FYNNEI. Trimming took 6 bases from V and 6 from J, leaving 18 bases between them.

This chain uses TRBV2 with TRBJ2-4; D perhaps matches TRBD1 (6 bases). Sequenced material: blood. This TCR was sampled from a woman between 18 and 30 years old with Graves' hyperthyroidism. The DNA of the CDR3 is TGTGCCAGCAGACCAAGACAGGCCGAGGGAAACATTCAGTACTTC. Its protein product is CASRPRQAEGNIQYF.